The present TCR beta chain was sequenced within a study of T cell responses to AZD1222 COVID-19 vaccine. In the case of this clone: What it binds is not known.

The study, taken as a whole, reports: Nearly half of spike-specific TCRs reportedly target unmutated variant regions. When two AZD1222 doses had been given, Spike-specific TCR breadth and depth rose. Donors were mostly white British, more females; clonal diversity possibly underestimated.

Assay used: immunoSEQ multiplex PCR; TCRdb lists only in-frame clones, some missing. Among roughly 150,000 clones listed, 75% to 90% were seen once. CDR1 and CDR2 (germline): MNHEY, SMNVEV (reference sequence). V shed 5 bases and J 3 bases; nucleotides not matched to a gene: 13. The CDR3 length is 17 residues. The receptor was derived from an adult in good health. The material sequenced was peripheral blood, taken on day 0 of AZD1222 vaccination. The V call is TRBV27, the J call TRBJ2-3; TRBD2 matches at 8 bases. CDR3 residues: CASSPGSWTSKTDTQYF. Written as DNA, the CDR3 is TGTGCCAGCAGTCCCGGCAGTTGGACTAGCAAAACAGATACGCAGTATTTT.